This TCR beta chain was captured in a study of blood T cell repertoires in COVID-19. Clones were read by immunoSEQ multiplex PCR, and TCRdb kept only the in-frame ones, dropping some. In the table there are 85,000 to 130,000 clones, 70% to 80% of which are singletons. The CDR3 spans 15 residues. Trimming removed 3 bases from V and 0 bases from J; junction bases left unmatched: 1. The germline V gene encodes CDR1 KGHDR and CDR2 SFDVKD. This TCR was sampled from a man older than 75 with COVID-19, enrolled during active disease. Sequencing input: peripheral blood. The rearrangement uses TRBV24-1 and TRBJ2-7; 10 nucleotides line up with TRBD2. The CDR3 sequence is CATSDRTSGSYEQYF. The CDR3 bases are TGTGCCACCAGTGATCGGACTAGCGGCTCCTACGAGCAGTACTTC.